This record looks at one T cell receptor beta chain sequence and its context. This receptor's antigen is unknown. Base quality data are lacking; no much larger clone is found one base away. These data belong to a study of PD-1 blockade in classical Hodgkin lymphoma (dated by TCRdb to about 2020). For the study in its entirety: Nivolumab dosing was 3 mg/kg intravenously every 2 weeks, continuing until either disease progression or unacceptable toxicity. To define a peripheral blood immune signature of response to PD-1 blockade in classical Hodgkin lymphoma, the study combined TCR beta sequencing with CyTOF.

What the authors observed across the whole study: The study was limited to a single clinical trial cohort, and causes of repertoire differences, possibly disease activity or prior therapy, remained undefined. Baseline diversity similar to that of newly diagnosed patients was observed in trial patients achieving complete response, whereas significantly lower diversity was observed in partial responders and progressors. A significant rise by C4D1 was seen in CD4+ but not CD8+ TCR diversity (p=0.0027 vs p=0.16), with the rise being most apparent in complete responders (p=0.02). Baseline TCR diversity was reported to be lower in newly diagnosed patients than in healthy donors and to be lower still in relapsed/refractory patients. Diversity was lower in patients who began nivolumab less than 1 year after ASCT, so these patients were left out of later analyses to avoid confounding by immune reconstitution.

The germline V end is reduced by 7 bases and the J end by 4 bases; junction bases left unmatched: 12. The CDR3, cysteine through phenylalanine, is 16 amino acids long. The DNA shown is the 48-base CDR3, in frame from base 1. Based on the germline V gene (reference sequence), the CDR1 and CDR2 sequences are MNHEY and SMNVEV. The time point label on this specimen signifies: cycle 1 day 1 (C1D1), immediately before nivolumab initiation. Every trial patient had relapsed after autologous stem cell transplantation, and cohorts A, B and C differed in prior brentuximab vedotin exposure. The trial cohort was composed of under 70 patients with relapsed/refractory classical Hodgkin lymphoma, for whom complete response, partial response or progressive disease was recorded as best overall response. Single-agent nivolumab was administered to trial patients in the multi-cohort phase II CheckMate 205 trial. An independent review committee assessed best overall response by applying the 2007 International Working Group response criteria. Trial PBMCs were obtained immediately prior to nivolumab initiation (C1D1) and on therapy at cycle 2 day 1 and cycle 4 day 1. Peripheral blood was collected in 8 mL Vacutainer Cell Preparation Tubes, from which PBMCs were isolated by centrifugation and then cryopreserved.

Genomic DNA was extracted with the Qiagen DNeasy kit from unsorted PBMCs and from negatively selected CD4+ and CD8+ fractions. Amplification of TCR beta CDR3 regions was done by immunoSEQ multiplex PCR with primers that anneal to V and J segments. A synthetic immune receptor repertoire was used to minimize amplification bias, and any remaining bias was removed computationally after sequencing. In the paper's pipeline: Repertoire diversity was quantified as the Shannon entropy index using custom Python scripts. The unsorted, CD4+ and CD8+ repertoires were each analyzed separately, with the exception of combined analyses, where CD4+ and CD8+ sequences were merged in silico. A clone counted as expanded when the clone's frequency after treatment rose at least 2-fold relative to C1D1, and clones undetected at baseline were given a pseudocount of 0.5. Singleton clones were defined as clones with 0 or 1 copy at C1D1, and non-singleton clones were defined as clones with 2 or more copies. Clones expanded in unsorted samples were annotated as CD4+, CD8+ or unknown by matching protein sequences in sorted samples from the same patient. Wilcoxon tests were applied to paired samples to test diversity changes from C1D1 to C4D1. TCRdb re-hosts the immuneACCESS table, in-frame sequences only. Its copies lack some clones; in the studies checked, an unresolved V gene accounts for under half of them, and the cause for the rest is not known. Clone size and V and J calls were adopted from that table, with D and trimming inferred from the DNA. The sample contains some 38,000 clones, 70% to 80% of them found a single time. Jointly, the top ten make up 9.5% to 12% of the sample.

The sequence came from a human donor with classical Hodgkin lymphoma. This material consisted of peripheral blood mononuclear cells (PBMCs), taken at baseline. The rearrangement combines TRBV27 with TRBJ2-2, with 7 middle bases fitting TRBD2. CDR3 loop: CASTQDRASGTGELFF. The nucleotide sequence reads TGTGCCAGCACCCAAGATCGGGCTAGCGGCACCGGGGAGCTGTTTTTT.